The entry below describes one T cell receptor beta chain. CDR3 size: 17 residues. Germline lookup yields CDR1 SNHLY and CDR2 FYNNEI. V gave up 8 bases and J gave up 5 bases, with 25 bases separating them. Under the authors' procedure: For nucleated cells, counts were estimated from reference gene primer amplification. Assay: immunoSEQ multiplex PCR; the TCRdb copy retains only in-frame clones and omits some. V, J and clone size derive from that table, while D and trimming were established from the DNA sequence. There are more than 300,000 clones in the sample; around nine tenths occur only once, and over 9% lies in the top ten. These data are taken from a study of blood T cell repertoires in COVID-19. Study-wide context: The cDNA or gDNA used as material had been derived from T cells, B-cell-depleted T cells, or PBMCs.

Participants were aged about 18 to 100 years from about 25 US areas. Grouping used clinical history reported by participants in a survey and questionnaire. The chain recombines TRBV2 with TRBJ2-1; D perhaps matches TRBD2 (6 bases). The sequencing sample was made of PBMCs or T cells enriched from blood (not recorded which). The receptor was derived from a woman in her twenties or thirties who had recovered from COVID-19. The CDR3 nucleotides read TGTGCCAGCGGAGTGAGAGATCGGAGGGTTATCGACAATGAGCAGTTCTTC. Its protein product is CASGVRDRRVIDNEQFF.